The sample holds many counts of the clone carrying this TCR beta chain. These data are taken from a study of T cells in Graves' hyperthyroidism and ophthalmopathy. Newly diagnosed patients aged 18 to 65 had hyperthyroidism of under 2 months' duration. The CDR3 has 14 residues. CDR1 and CDR2 (germline): MNHNS, SASEGT. Losses at the gene ends were 6 bases for V and 5 bases for J; bases not matched to a gene: 8. Template material for amplifying TCR beta CDR3 regions consisted of RNA transcripts. With the HTBI primer set, the TCR CDR3 went through a first round of RT-PCR. TCRdb redid the calling of the multiplex PCR reads with MiXCR, one entry per CDR3 protein. The table has 600,000 to 650,000 distinct CDR3 sequences, around 15% seen once.

Sequenced: blood. The TCR sequence derives from a woman aged 25-40 years with Graves' hyperthyroidism. The rearrangement uses TRBV6-1 and TRBJ2-3; 7 bases align to TRBD2. CDR3 amino acids: CASREGGPIDTQYF. The CDR3 DNA reads as TGTGCCAGCAGGGAGGGAGGGCCGATAGATACGCAGTATTTT.